One sample yielded the 9 T cell receptor beta chains listed below, sequenced in a study of human T cells and chemical hapten exposure. Using its own MiXCR run on the RACE reads, TCRdb lists one record per CDR3 protein. The top ten clones hold roughly 3% of a sample with 50,000 to 70,000 distinct CDR3 sequences, approximately 6.5% of them seen once. As for time point: healthy volunteer bleed at 6 weeks. The study extracted total RNA from unfractionated whole blood. The sequencing input was whole blood. The receptors stem from a female donor in good health. Some clones in this sample may be carry-over from other donors' samples.

This clonotype was recorded a few times. The V and J genes are TRBV11-3 and TRBJ2-1; 10 bases map to TRBD2. V shed 2 bases and J 7 bases; nucleotides not matched to a gene: 5. CDR1 and CDR2 from the germline V gene are SGHNT and YENEEA. The CDR3 sequence is 15 residues long. The CDR3 nucleotides are TGTGCCAGCAGCTTACTAGCGGGAGCGGGAAATGAGCAGTTCTTC. Its translation is CASSLLAGAGNEQFF. The variable domain in full, with the rest retrieved from reference TRBV11-3 and TRBJ2-1, is EAGVVQSPRYKIIEKKQPVAFWCNPISGHNTLYWYLQNLGQGPELLIRYENEEAVDDSQLPKDRFSAERLKGVDSTLKIQPAELGDSAVYLCASSLLAGAGNEQFFGPGTRLTVL.

The chain links TRBV5-1 to TRBJ2-3; 8 bases are a match to TRBD2. Trimming removed 3 bases from V and 2 bases from J; junction bases left unmatched: 5. The germline V gene has CDR1 SGHRS and CDR2 YFSETQ. The CDR3 consists of 15 residues. CDR3 residues: CASSSGGAVTDTQYF. The CDR3 coding sequence is TGCGCCAGCAGCTCCGGGGGGGCTGTCACAGATACGCAGTATTTT.

This clonotype occurred many times. The CDR3 is CATAQVGNEQFF. In DNA form, the CDR3 reads TGTGCCACCGCACAGGTCGGAAATGAGCAGTTCTTC. This chain joins TRBV5-6 and TRBJ2-1, with a weak D call TRBD1 (5 bases). Trimming pared 9 bases from V and 7 bases from J, leaving 14 bases between. The V gene's germline CDR1 is SGHDT and CDR2 YYEEEE. The CDR3 has 12 amino acids.

In this sample, this clonotype turned up many times. The chain has TRBV20-1 and TRBJ2-7; TRBD2 aligns across 9 bases. The CDR3 has 15 amino acids. The trim removed 0 bases at V and 9 bases at J, leaving 12 bases unmatched. Germline CDR1 is DFQATT and CDR2 is SNEGSKA (reference sequence). The CDR3 DNA sequence: TGCAGTGCTAGAGATGCTATTAGCGGGAGTGCTGCGCAGTACTTC. This translates into CSARDAISGSAAQYF.

This clonotype appeared many times. The chain couples TRBV20-1 to TRBJ1-1, with D possibly being TRBD1 (6 bases). The V and J ends lost 1 base and 5 bases respectively, with 14 bases between them. Germline V lookup: CDR1 DFQATT, CDR2 SNEGSKA (reference sequence). The CDR3 is 14 residues long. The CDR3 DNA follows: TGCAGTGCTAGAGGAGGACAGAGGGAAACTGAAGCTTTCTTT. As protein: CSARGGQRETEAFF.

In this sample, this clonotype turned up a few times. V usage is TRBV6-2 or TRBV6-3 and J usage is TRBJ2-6; TRBD1 agrees at 12 bases. The CDR3 covers 19 residues. Trimming at V came to 4 bases and at J to 0 bases, leaving 7 bases not matched to a gene. Germline V gene sequence: CDR1 MNHEY, CDR2 SVGEGT. The CDR3 region is CASSSRDRGLISGANVLTF. CDR3 nucleotides: TGTGCCAGCAGTTCCCGGGACAGGGGGCTGATCTCTGGGGCCAACGTCCTGACTTTC.

There are many counts of this clonotype. The chain's CDR3 is CSAGLGETQYF. The CDR3 bases are TGCAGTGCTGGCCTCGGAGAGACCCAGTACTTC. V and J are TRBV20-1 and TRBJ2-5; D not resolved. Trimming left V 5 bases short and J 4 bases short, with 8 bases between. Per germline, CDR1 DFQATT and CDR2 SNEGSKA (reference sequence). The CDR3 is 11 amino acids.

This clonotype was detected ten times or more. The chain employs TRBV2 and TRBJ2-3, with 10 bases matching TRBD2. The CDR3 is 15 amino acids. The germline gives CDR1 SNHLY, CDR2 FYNNEI. Unmatched junction bases numbered 5, after V lost 3 bases and J lost 5 bases. The CDR3 DNA is TGTGCCAGCAGTGAGACTAGCGGGTCGCAAGATACGCAGTATTTT. Its translation: CASSETSGSQDTQYF.

This clonotype was found many times. The rearrangement uses TRBV2 and TRBJ2-1, with D unresolved. Deletions cut 2 bases from V and 6 bases from J, with 8 bases between. Germline V lookup: CDR1 SNHLY, CDR2 FYNNEI. The CDR3 is 13 amino acids. The CDR3 DNA is TGTGCCAGCAGTGAATTTAAGATCAATGAGCAGTTCTTC. As protein: CASSEFKINEQFF.